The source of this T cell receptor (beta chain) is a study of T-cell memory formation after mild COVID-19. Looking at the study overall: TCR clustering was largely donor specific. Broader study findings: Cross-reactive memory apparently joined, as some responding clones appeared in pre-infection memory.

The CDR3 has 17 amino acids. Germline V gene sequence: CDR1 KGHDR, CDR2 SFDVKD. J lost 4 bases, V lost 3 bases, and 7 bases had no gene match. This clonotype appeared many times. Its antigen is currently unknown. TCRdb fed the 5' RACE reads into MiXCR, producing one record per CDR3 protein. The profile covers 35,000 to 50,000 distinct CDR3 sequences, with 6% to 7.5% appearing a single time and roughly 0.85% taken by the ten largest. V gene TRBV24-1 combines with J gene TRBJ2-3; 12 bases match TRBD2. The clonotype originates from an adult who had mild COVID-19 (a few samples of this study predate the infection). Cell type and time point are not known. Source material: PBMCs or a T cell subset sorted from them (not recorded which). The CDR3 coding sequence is TGTGCCACCAGTGATCCGATGACTAGCGGGAGATCAGATACGCAGTATTTT. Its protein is CATSDPMTSGRSDTQYF.